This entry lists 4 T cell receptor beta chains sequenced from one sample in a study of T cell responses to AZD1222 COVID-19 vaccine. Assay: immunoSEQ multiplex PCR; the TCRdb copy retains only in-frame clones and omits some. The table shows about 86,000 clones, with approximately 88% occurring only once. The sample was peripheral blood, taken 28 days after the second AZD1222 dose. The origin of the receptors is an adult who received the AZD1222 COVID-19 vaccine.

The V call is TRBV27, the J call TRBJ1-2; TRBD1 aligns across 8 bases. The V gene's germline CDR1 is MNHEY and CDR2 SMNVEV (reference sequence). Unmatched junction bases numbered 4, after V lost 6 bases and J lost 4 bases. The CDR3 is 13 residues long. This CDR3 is CASSPDRVYGYTF. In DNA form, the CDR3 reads TGTGCCAGCAGCCCGGACAGGGTCTATGGCTACACCTTC.

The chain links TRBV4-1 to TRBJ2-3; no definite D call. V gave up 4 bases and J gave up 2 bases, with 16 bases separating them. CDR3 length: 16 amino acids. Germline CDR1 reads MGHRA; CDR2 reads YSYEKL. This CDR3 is CASSPSVSRATDTQYF. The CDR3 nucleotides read TGCGCCAGCAGCCCGTCGGTCAGCCGAGCCACAGATACGCAGTATTTT.

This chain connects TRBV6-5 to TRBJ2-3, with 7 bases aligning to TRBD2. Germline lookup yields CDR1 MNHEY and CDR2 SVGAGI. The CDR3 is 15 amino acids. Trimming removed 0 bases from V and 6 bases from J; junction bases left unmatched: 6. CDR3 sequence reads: CASSYSSGVGDTQYF. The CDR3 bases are TGTGCCAGCAGTTACTCAAGCGGGGTCGGGGATACGCAGTATTTT.

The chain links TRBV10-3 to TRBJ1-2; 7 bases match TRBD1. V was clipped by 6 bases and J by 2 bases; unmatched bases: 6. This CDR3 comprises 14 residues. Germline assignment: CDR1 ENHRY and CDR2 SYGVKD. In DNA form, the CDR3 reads TGTGCCATCAGCGACGCAGGGGGGAACTATGGCTACACCTTC. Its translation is CAISDAGGNYGYTF.